A selection of T cell receptor beta chains follows, all from one sample in a study of regulatory T cells. Produced via immunoSEQ multiplex PCR; TCRdb's table is partial and in-frame only. The sample holds some 10,000 clones, over 75% seen once. Sample: CD8+ T cells sorted from blood. The source is a person in their late teens or twenties with CD3G deficiency. CDR3s include the opening cysteine and the closing phenylalanine or tryptophan. Fields, in order: CDR3 protein, CDR3 DNA, J gene, V gene, clone size, D gene. D genes are given only for firm matches. Not all rows give a size; the values are once, few, many and, for expanded clones, a class.

CASTDRKNEAFF TGTGCCAGTACGGACAGGAAAAACGAAGCTTTCTTT TRBJ1-1 TRBV19 NA TRBD1
CASSSPHRGPYEQYF TGTGCCAGCAGTTCCCCCCACAGGGGGCCCTACGAGCAGTACTTC TRBJ2-7 TRBV28 NA TRBD1
CATQTGGFNNEQFF TGTGCCACTCAGACAGGGGGCTTCAACAATGAGCAGTTCTTC TRBJ2-1 TRBV28 NA TRBD1
CASSPPTDLNTEAFF TGTGCCAGCAGTCCTCCGACAGATCTGAACACTGAAGCTTTCTTT TRBJ1-1 TRBV28 once NA
CASSSDMGGPHTEAFF TGTGCCAGCAGTTCCGACATGGGCGGACCTCACACTGAAGCTTTCTTT TRBJ1-1 TRBV28 NA NA
CASSSSGQTYEQYF TGCGCCAGCAGCTCTTCGGGACAGACCTACGAGCAGTACTTC TRBJ2-7 TRBV5-1 few TRBD1
CASSLGYDGRSYEQYF TGTGCCAGCAGCTTAGGATACGACGGGAGGTCCTACGAGCAGTACTTC TRBJ2-7 TRBV11-2 NA TRBD2
CASINRAGVLYEQYF TGTGCCAGCATTAACCGAGCGGGAGTGCTTTACGAGCAGTACTTC TRBJ2-7 TRBV21-1 few NA
CAISERSYNEQFF TGTGCCATCAGTGAACGGTCCTACAATGAGCAGTTCTTC TRBJ2-1 TRBV10-3 NA NA
CASSALRGPLGTQYF TGCGCCAGCAGTGCCCTAAGGGGCCCCTTGGGGACCCAGTACTTC TRBJ2-5 TRBV10-1 NA NA
CAISDEFLGSPLHF TGTGCCATCAGTGACGAATTTTTAGGTTCACCCCTCCACTTT TRBJ1-6 TRBV10-3 large NA
CASSEQGGATEAFF TGTGCCAGCAGTGAACAGGGGGGGGCAACTGAAGCTTTCTTT TRBJ1-1 TRBV6-1 NA TRBD1
CARSGGAQETQYF TGTGCCAGGTCGGGAGGAGCCCAAGAGACCCAGTACTTC TRBJ2-5 TRBV5-5 NA TRBD2
CASSRQGTGANVLTF TGTGCCAGCAGCAGACAGGGGACTGGGGCCAACGTCCTGACTTTC TRBJ2-6 TRBV7-9 NA TRBD1
CASSPGEAILEAFF TGTGCCAGCAGCCCCGGGGAGGCAATCCTTGAAGCTTTCTTT TRBJ1-1 TRBV7-9 NA NA
CASSPGGGYGTDTQYF TGTGCCAGCAGCCCGGGGGGAGGTTATGGCACAGATACGCAGTATTTT TRBJ2-3 TRBV11-2 NA TRBD2
CASSSRDRTYEQYF TGCGCCAGCAGCTCCCGGGACAGGACCTACGAGCAGTACTTC TRBJ2-7 TRBV5-1 NA TRBD1
CASSSGQGVEQYF TGTGCCAGCAGCTCGGGACAGGGTGTCGAGCAGTACTTC TRBJ2-7 TRBV11-2 NA TRBD1
CASSPPMSYEQYF TGTGCCAGCAGCCCCCCGATGAGCTACGAGCAGTACTTC TRBJ2-7 TRBV7-9 NA NA
CASKGLGATEAFF TGTGCCAGTAAGGGCTTGGGGGCCACTGAAGCTTTCTTT TRBJ1-1 TRBV19 few NA
CASSEPGQGYNEQFF TGTGCCAGCAGCGAGCCGGGACAGGGCTACAATGAGCAGTTCTTC TRBJ2-1 TRBV6-1 NA TRBD1
CASKAGTGGYEQYF TGTGCCAGCAAGGCCGGGACAGGCGGCTACGAGCAGTACTTC TRBJ2-7 TRBV6-1 once TRBD1
CASSLRFGNSPLHF TGTGCCAGCAGTTTACGGTTCGGTAATTCACCCCTCCACTTT TRBJ1-6 TRBV27 NA NA
CASSYVTGADYEQYF TGTGCCAGCAGTTACGTTACGGGAGCGGACTACGAGCAGTACTTC TRBJ2-7 TRBV6-5 NA NA
CASSGGAGGREQYF TGTGCCAGCAGTGGTGGTGCGGGAGGACGTGAGCAGTACTTC TRBJ2-7 TRBV6-1 NA TRBD2
CASSLAGNTDTQYF TGTGCCAGCAGCTTAGCGGGAAACACAGATACGCAGTATTTT TRBJ2-3 TRBV7-6 few NA
CASSPSGGYEQYF TGTGCCAGTAGCCCCTCAGGGGGCTACGAGCAGTACTTC TRBJ2-7 TRBV19 NA TRBD1
CASSPDRQGVYEQYF TGCGCCAGCAGCCCGGACAGGCAAGGGGTCTACGAGCAGTACTTC TRBJ2-7 TRBV5-1 few TRBD1
CASSSRTDETQYF TGTGCCAGCAGCTCGCGGACAGACGAGACCCAGTACTTC TRBJ2-5 TRBV7-8 NA NA
CASSPRSGVEQFF TGTGCCAGTAGTCCCCGTAGCGGGGTGGAGCAGTTCTTC TRBJ2-1 TRBV19 NA TRBD2
CASKGVGQGYEQYF TGTGCCAGCAAAGGAGTAGGGCAAGGTTACGAGCAGTACTTC TRBJ2-7 TRBV28 NA NA
CASSPAGNPYEQYF TGTGCCAGCAGCCCGGCGGGCAATCCCTACGAGCAGTACTTC TRBJ2-7 TRBV7-9 NA NA
CASSPEGADTQYF TGCGCCAGCAGCCCCGAGGGGGCGGATACGCAGTATTTT TRBJ2-3 TRBV5-1 NA TRBD1
CASSLPTGRLGGSEQYF TGTGCCAGCAGCCTCCCAACGGGGCGACTAGGGGGTTCCGAGCAGTACTTC TRBJ2-7 TRBV28 NA NA
CASSWGGDHNEQFF TGTGCCAGCAGCTGGGGGGGGGACCATAATGAGCAGTTCTTC TRBJ2-1 TRBV7-8 NA TRBD2
CATAEGLAGVEQYF TGTGCCACCGCGGAGGGACTAGCGGGAGTCGAGCAGTACTTC TRBJ2-7 TRBV10-3 NA TRBD2
CASSPGTGVYEQYF TGCGCCAGCAGTCCCGGGACAGGGGTCTACGAGCAGTACTTC TRBJ2-7 TRBV5-1 NA TRBD1